This is a list of T cell receptor beta chains from one sample in a study of blood T cell repertoires in COVID-19. The table came from immunoSEQ multiplex PCR; TCRdb's copy has only in-frame clones and leaves some out. The table lists about 140,000 clones, nearly 80% of them singletons. The sequenced material came from PBMCs or T cells enriched from blood (not recorded which). The receptors originated from a woman aged 45-60 years who had recovered from COVID-19. Each CDR3 is given with its conserved first and last residue. D genes are given only for firm matches. Size tells how often a clone was seen (once, few, many) or the class of an expanded clone, and some rows leave it out.

J gene	V gene	clone size	D gene	CDR3 DNA	CDR3 protein
TRBJ2-3	TRBV24-1	NA	TRBD1	TGTGCCACCAGTGATCGACAGGGTGGAGCAGATACGCAGTATTTT	CATSDRQGGADTQYF
TRBJ1-5	TRBV5-1	NA	NA	TGCGCCAGCAGCTTGGATGGACTCCGGGGCAATCAGCCCCAGCATTTT	CASSLDGLRGNQPQHF
TRBJ2-7	TRBV5-6	once	NA	TGTGCCAGCAGCTTCAGTGGCGAGCAGTACTTC	CASSFSGEQYF
TRBJ1-6	TRBV19	NA	NA	TGTGCCAGTAGTAAGATTAGTAAGGACTTAGACAATTCACCCCTCCACTTT	CASSKISKDLDNSPLHF
TRBJ1-1	TRBV19	once	TRBD1	TGTGCCAGTAGTATAGAAACTATAACAGGGGAAGGCACTGAAGCTTTCTTT	CASSIETITGEGTEAFF
TRBJ1-2	TRBV9	NA	NA	TGTGCCAGCAGCCCCCAAGGAGCTAACTATGGCTACACCTTC	CASSPQGANYGYTF
TRBJ2-7	TRBV3-1/TRBV3-2	NA	NA	TGTGCCAGCAGCCAAGCCTCTCCCTACGAGCAGTACTTC	CASSQASPYEQYF
TRBJ2-1	TRBV30	NA	NA	TGTGCCTGGAGTGTTAGTGACTACAATGAGCAGTTCTTC	CAWSVSDYNEQFF
TRBJ2-5	TRBV5-1	NA	TRBD2	TGCGCCAGCAGCTCGGGGACTAGCGGGGCTCAAGAGACCCAGTACTTC	CASSSGTSGAQETQYF
TRBJ2-2	TRBV7-9	NA	TRBD2	TGTGCCAGCAGCTTACCTAAGGGACTAGCTGTTACCGGGGAGCTGTTTTTT	CASSLPKGLAVTGELFF
TRBJ1-1	TRBV2	NA	NA	TGTGCCAGCAGTGAGTGGGAGGTGGGGACTGAAGCTTTCTTT	CASSEWEVGTEAFF
TRBJ1-5	TRBV3-1/TRBV3-2	NA	NA	TGTGCCAGCAGCCAAGATCTGGGGCGAAGTCAGCCCCAGCATTTT	CASSQDLGRSQPQHF
TRBJ2-5	TRBV19	NA	NA	TGTGCCAGTAGTAACAGCGGCCAAGAGACCCAGTACTTC	CASSNSGQETQYF
TRBJ2-7	TRBV11-3	NA	NA	TGTGCCAGCAGCCGAAGCGGAGGAGGGGGGGATTACGAGCAGTACTTC	CASSRSGGGGDYEQYF
TRBJ2-1	TRBV7-2	NA	TRBD2	TGTGCCAGCAGCTGGACTAGCGTTACGTTCAATGAGCAGTTCTTC	CASSWTSVTFNEQFF
TRBJ1-2	TRBV7-9	NA	NA	TGTGCCAGCAGCTTAGCGCAGGGCTCTGGCTACACCTTC	CASSLAQGSGYTF
TRBJ2-2	TRBV28	NA	TRBD1	TGTGCCAGCAGGAGGGACAGATTTACCGGGGAGCTGTTTTTT	CASRRDRFTGELFF
TRBJ2-3	TRBV10-3	NA	TRBD1	TGTGCCATCAGACCTCGGACAGGCCCCAGAGAAGATACGCAGTATTTT	CAIRPRTGPREDTQYF
TRBJ1-3	TRBV5-4	few	TRBD1	TGTGCCGCGGGACAGGGGGGAAACACCATATATTTT	CAAGQGGNTIYF
TRBJ1-3	TRBV14	once	NA	TGTGCCAGCAGCCAACTGAGTCTCGACAGAAGAATATATTTT	CASSQLSLDRRIYF
TRBJ2-3	TRBV19	NA	TRBD2	TGTGCCAGTAGTATCGTGTTTGCGGGAGTTACAGATACGCAGTATTTT	CASSIVFAGVTDTQYF
TRBJ2-2	TRBV19	NA	NA	TGTGCCAGTAGTATACCGCGGCACTCGAACACCGGGGAGCTGTTTTTT	CASSIPRHSNTGELFF
TRBJ1-1	TRBV5-1	NA	TRBD1	TGCGCCAGCAGCTTGACCGGGACAGGGAACACTGAAGCTTTCTTT	CASSLTGTGNTEAFF
TRBJ2-1	TRBV10-1	NA	NA	TGCGCCAGCAGTGATGGGCGGGTGGGCAATGAGCAGTTCTTC	CASSDGRVGNEQFF
TRBJ1-2	TRBV29-1	NA	TRBD1	TGCAGCGTTGAAGACTCGGGACAGGGAGATGGCTACACCTTC	CSVEDSGQGDGYTF
TRBJ1-4	TRBV29-1	NA	NA	TGCAGCGCCTCCGAGGGAACAACTAATGAAAAACTGTTTTTT	CSASEGTTNEKLFF
TRBJ2-7	TRBV9	NA	TRBD1	TGTGCCAGCAGCCCCGAGGCGGGACAGGGTGGTCACGAGCAGTACTTC	CASSPEAGQGGHEQYF
TRBJ1-3	TRBV10-2	NA	NA	TGCGCCAGCAGTGAGACAGCCTCTGGAAACACCATATATTTT	CASSETASGNTIYF
TRBJ2-7	TRBV13	NA	TRBD2	TGTGCCAGCAGCCCTCGGACTAGCGGGAGGTACGAGCAGTACTTC	CASSPRTSGRYEQYF
TRBJ2-3	TRBV19	NA	TRBD2	TGTGCCAGTAGTATGGGAGGGCCCAGCACAGATACGCAGTATTTT	CASSMGGPSTDTQYF
TRBJ2-2	TRBV27	NA	TRBD2	TGTGCCAGCAGTCCACCGACTAGCGGGGGGGTCGACGTTAACACCGGGGAGCTGTTTTTT	CASSPPTSGGVDVNTGELFF
TRBJ1-2	TRBV29-1	few	TRBD1	TGCAGCGTTGCCAGACAGGGGGCGAGGGATGGCTACACCTTC	CSVARQGARDGYTF
TRBJ2-1	TRBV7-6	NA	TRBD1	TGTGCCAGCAGCTTAGTTAGACAGGGCCGAGGGAATGAGCAGTTCTTC	CASSLVRQGRGNEQFF
TRBJ1-1	TRBV30	NA	NA	TGTGCCTGGAGCCTTAAACCCGGTGAAGCTTTCTTT	CAWSLKPGEAFF
TRBJ2-5	TRBV19	NA	TRBD2	TGTGCCAGTAGTGGAGAGATAGCGGGGGATGAGACCCAGTACTTC	CASSGEIAGDETQYF
TRBJ1-1	TRBV11-3	NA	TRBD1	TGTGCCAGCAGCTTAAGGGGACAGGTGAGCACTGAAGCTTTCTTT	CASSLRGQVSTEAFF
TRBJ2-7	TRBV3-1/TRBV3-2	NA	TRBD2	TGTGCCAGCAGCCGGCGGGAGTCAGCCTACGAGCAGTACTTC	CASSRRESAYEQYF
TRBJ2-7	TRBV11-2	NA	TRBD2	TGTGCCAGCAGCTTAGTAGCGGGAGGGCAATCCTACGAGCAGTACTTC	CASSLVAGGQSYEQYF
TRBJ1-4	TRBV6-1	NA	NA	TGTGCCAGCAGTGAAGATTGGGGGCGCCTTAATGAAAAACTGTTTTTT	CASSEDWGRLNEKLFF
TRBJ1-5	TRBV6-1	few	TRBD1	TGTGCCAGCAGTGAAGGTCTCTGGGCAGGGGGAGGTCAGCCCCAGCATTTT	CASSEGLWAGGGQPQHF
TRBJ1-2	TRBV13	NA	NA	TGTGCCAGCAGCGCACGGACAGATAACTATGGCTACACCTTC	CASSARTDNYGYTF
TRBJ2-7	TRBV18	NA	TRBD1	TGTGCCAGCCCCGGGACAGAGGCCTCCTACGAGCAGTACTTC	CASPGTEASYEQYF
TRBJ1-1	TRBV7-2	NA	TRBD1	TGTGCCAGCAGCTTAGAGGGCCAGGGGGCGAACACTGAAGCTTTCTTT	CASSLEGQGANTEAFF
TRBJ1-1	TRBV5-1	NA	NA	TGCGCCAGCAGCTTAGGCGTCGGGGGTGGGAACACTGAAGCTTTCTTT	CASSLGVGGGNTEAFF